This T cell receptor beta chain was profiled in a study of technical replicates of blood from a handful of donors. Generated by immunoSEQ multiplex PCR, the TCRdb table keeps only in-frame clones and is missing some. The repertoire holds about 68,000 clones, with 95% to 98% as singletons. Germline V gives CDR1 GTSNPN, CDR2 SVGIG (reference sequence). This CDR3 region has 12 residues. V lost 3 bases, J lost 0 bases, and 3 bases lay in between. This chain uses TRBV30 with TRBJ1-3; D gene ambiguous. This TCR came from a human donor in good health. The sample comprised T cells isolated from PBMCs. The CDR3 loop reads CAWSISGNTIYF. The CDR3 DNA is TGTGCCTGGAGCATCTCTGGAAACACCATATATTTT.